The sequence of this T cell receptor beta chain was determined in a study of T cells after yellow fever vaccination. Study-wide results and limits: Among all clonotypes, a small share was observed in both CD4 and CD8 compartments.

Germline loops: CDR1 SEHNR, CDR2 FQNEAQ (reference sequence). This CDR3 region has 13 residues. V shed 5 bases and J shed 3 bases, with 10 bases lying between them. This clonotype was counted a few times. The antigen remains undetermined. They built TCR cDNA with 5'RACE template switching, a step that put in a universal primer site and UMIs. From the 5' RACE reads, TCRdb called clonotypes with MiXCR, one entry per CDR3 protein. The sample holds 100,000 to 150,000 distinct CDR3 sequences, about 8.8% seen once. The sequences come from CD8+ T cells sorted from PBMCs, collected on the day of the yellow fever booster vaccination. The TCR was taken from a man aged 18 to 35 who received the YFV17D yellow fever vaccine. The V call is TRBV7-9, the J call TRBJ2-5; possible D gene TRBD2, 5 bases. The CDR3: CASSPPAEETQYF. The CDR3 bases are TGTGCCAGCAGCCCGCCAGCGGAAGAGACCCAGTACTTC. Filled out from reference TRBV7-9 and TRBJ2-5, the complete variable domain reads DTGVSQNPRHKITKRGQNVTFRCDPISEHNRLYWYRQTLGQGPEFLTYFQNEAQLEKSRLLSDRFSAERPKGSFSTLEIQRTEQGDSAMYLCASSPPAEETQYFGPGTRLLVL.